These T cell receptor beta chains were read from a single sample in a study of blood T cell repertoires in COVID-19. Measured with immunoSEQ multiplex PCR; TCRdb has only the in-frame clones, and not every one. The table includes 150,000 to 170,000 clones, around four fifths detected once. The sample comprised peripheral blood. The receptors were gathered from an elderly woman with acute or convalescent COVID-19. CDR3s include the opening cysteine and the closing phenylalanine or tryptophan. Each record gives: D gene, V gene, clone size, J gene, CDR3 protein, CDR3 DNA. A D gene is named only where the DNA matches it firmly. Only some rows state a clone size, as once, few, many or a class for expanded clones.

>TRBD2|TRBV24-1|few|TRBJ2-5
CATSDPGTRGGETQYF
TGTGCCACCAGTGATCCCGGGACTAGGGGGGGAGAGACCCAGTACTTC
>.|TRBV5-6|.|TRBJ1-1
CASSLGLSFAEAFF
TGTGCCAGCAGCTTGGGCCTCAGTTTCGCTGAAGCTTTCTTT
>.|TRBV9|.|TRBJ1-2
CASHRVNYGYTF
TGTGCCAGCCACAGGGTGAACTATGGCTACACCTTC
>.|TRBV27|.|TRBJ2-7
CASSRKTGALYEQYF
TGTGCCAGCAGTCGGAAGACAGGCGCACTCTACGAGCAGTACTTC
>TRBD1|TRBV5-4|.|TRBJ2-7
CASRPDRGLPYEQYF
TGTGCCAGCAGACCTGACAGGGGCCTACCCTACGAGCAGTACTTC
>TRBD2|TRBV3-1/TRBV3-2|.|TRBJ2-1
CASSQELAVYNEQFF
TGTGCCAGCAGCCAAGAACTAGCGGTCTACAATGAGCAGTTCTTC
>TRBD1|TRBV19|.|TRBJ1-2
CASNSQGVYGYTF
TGTGCCAGTAACTCACAGGGGGTCTATGGCTACACCTTC
>.|TRBV7-9|.|TRBJ2-7
CASSPNYEQYF
TGTGCCAGCAGCCCCAACTACGAGCAGTACTTC
>.|TRBV7-6|once|TRBJ1-5
CASSPDSGNQPQHF
TGTGCCAGCAGCCCGGACAGTGGCAATCAGCCCCAGCATTTT
>.|TRBV7-3|.|TRBJ1-1
CASSRAGEGTEAFF
TGTGCCAGCAGTAGGGCAGGGGAGGGCACTGAAGCTTTCTTT
>.|TRBV6-2/TRBV6-3|.|TRBJ2-2
CASSYSGGTKSTGELFF
TGTGCCAGCAGTTACTCGGGGGGGACAAAGAGCACCGGGGAGCTGTTTTTT
>TRBD2|TRBV4-2|.|TRBJ2-7
CASSQGSGTYEQYF
TGTGCCAGCAGCCAGGGTAGCGGGACATACGAGCAGTACTTC
>TRBD1|TRBV5-1|.|TRBJ2-5
CASSPGTGGYQETQYF
TGCGCCAGCAGCCCGGGGACAGGGGGATACCAAGAGACCCAGTACTTC
>.|TRBV5-1|.|TRBJ2-2
CASSRQGNKNTGELFF
TGCGCCAGCAGCCGCCAGGGGAACAAGAACACCGGGGAGCTGTTTTTT
>TRBD1|TRBV12-3/TRBV12-4|.|TRBJ1-1
CASRDRVWTEAFF
TGTGCCAGCAGAGACAGGGTTTGGACTGAAGCTTTCTTT
>.|TRBV6-6|.|TRBJ1-1
CASSYQGYTEAFF
TGTGCCAGCAGTTACCAGGGGTACACTGAAGCTTTCTTT
>.|TRBV6-5|few|TRBJ2-2
CASFRPGGELFF
TGTGCCAGCTTCCGGCCGGGCGGGGAGCTGTTTTTT
>.|TRBV24-1|once|TRBJ1-1
CATSDSGTTEAFF
TGTGCCACCAGTGATTCAGGTACCACTGAAGCTTTCTTT
>.|TRBV6-6|.|TRBJ2-7
CASSYPVGALYEQYF
TGTGCCAGCAGTTACCCCGTAGGGGCACTCTACGAGCAGTACTTC
>.|TRBV7-3|once|TRBJ1-1
CASSLGQNREAFF
TGTGCCAGCAGCTTAGGACAGAACCGTGAAGCTTTCTTT
>.|TRBV6-1|.|TRBJ2-3
CASSEMRQVDTQYF
TGTGCCAGCAGTGAGATGCGTCAGGTGGATACGCAGTATTTT
>TRBD1|TRBV27|.|TRBJ1-1
CASINRGNTEAFF
TGTGCCAGCATAAACAGGGGGAACACTGAAGCTTTCTTT
>.|TRBV5-1|once|TRBJ1-1
CASSQGSTEAFF
TGCGCCAGCAGCCAGGGATCCACTGAAGCTTTCTTT
>.|TRBV6-6|.|TRBJ1-1
CASSYVVQGLTEAFF
TGTGCCAGCAGTTACGTTGTGCAGGGGCTCACTGAAGCTTTCTTT
>.|TRBV6-4|.|TRBJ1-2
CASSVRDSGYTF
TGTGCCAGCAGTGTCAGGGATTCTGGCTACACCTTC
>.|TRBV6-2/TRBV6-3|.|TRBJ1-1
CASSSWGGPNTEAFF
TGTGCCAGCAGCTCCTGGGGAGGGCCGAACACTGAAGCTTTCTTT
>.|TRBV5-1|.|TRBJ1-3
CASSLEWPRNTIYF
TGCGCCAGCAGCTTGGAGTGGCCCAGAAACACCATATATTTT
>.|TRBV27|.|TRBJ1-6
CASKGVTVNSPLHF
TGTGCCAGCAAGGGGGTGACAGTTAATTCACCCCTCCACTTT
>.|TRBV28|once|TRBJ1-5
CASSSPGGVNQPQHF
TGTGCCAGCAGCTCTCCGGGCGGGGTTAATCAGCCCCAGCATTTT
>.|TRBV10-3|.|TRBJ1-1
CAISEQANTEAFF
TGTGCCATCAGTGAACAGGCGAACACTGAAGCTTTCTTT
>TRBD1|TRBV7-2|few|TRBJ2-7
CASSPLGVGQGAYEQYF
TGTGCCAGCAGCCCACTCGGCGTTGGACAGGGGGCCTACGAGCAGTACTTC
>.|TRBV7-2|.|TRBJ2-7
CASSLGGLGKSSYEQYF
TGTGCCAGCAGCTTGGGGGGTTTAGGGAAAAGCTCCTACGAGCAGTACTTC
>.|TRBV6-5|few|TRBJ1-5
CASSLSRGNQPQHF
TGTGCCAGCAGCCTTTCCAGGGGAAATCAGCCCCAGCATTTT
>TRBD1|TRBV10-3|.|TRBJ1-2
CAIQAGGGYGYTF
TGTGCCATCCAGGCAGGGGGAGGCTATGGCTACACCTTC
>.|TRBV7-3|.|TRBJ2-2
CASSLSQGNTGELFF
TGTGCCAGCAGCTTAAGCCAGGGGAACACCGGGGAGCTGTTTTTT
>TRBD2|TRBV5-1|.|TRBJ2-3
CASSSGGRTKTDTQYF
TGCGCCAGCAGCTCTGGCGGGAGGACCAAGACAGATACGCAGTATTTT
>.|TRBV6-5|.|TRBJ1-1
CASSYSVNTEAFF
TGTGCCAGCAGTTACTCCGTGAACACTGAAGCTTTCTTT
>.|TRBV6-5|once|TRBJ2-2
CASSYEGTNTGELFF
TGTGCCAGCAGTTACGAGGGAACTAACACCGGGGAGCTGTTTTTT
>TRBD2|TRBV18|.|TRBJ2-5
CASSQTTSGRGETQYF
TGTGCCAGCTCACAAACGACTAGCGGGAGGGGTGAGACCCAGTACTTC
>TRBD1|TRBV19|.|TRBJ2-7
CASSSGTGGDEQYF
TGTGCCAGTAGTTCCGGGACAGGGGGCGACGAGCAGTACTTC
>.|TRBV5-6|few|TRBJ2-2
CASSSWGETGELFF
TGTGCCAGCAGTTCATGGGGGGAGACCGGGGAGCTGTTTTTT
>.|TRBV7-2|.|TRBJ1-4
CASSFLLGGDEKLFF
TGTGCCAGCAGCTTTCTTTTGGGGGGGGATGAAAAACTGTTTTTT
>TRBD1|TRBV6-5|.|TRBJ1-6
CASSLRDRDSPLHF
TGTGCCAGCAGCTTACGGGACAGGGACTCACCCCTCCACTTT
>.|TRBV18|.|TRBJ1-1
CASSPPSGSNTEAFF
TGTGCCAGCTCACCACCGAGCGGCTCGAACACTGAAGCTTTCTTT
>TRBD1|TRBV30|.|TRBJ2-7
CAWSGGTAYEQYF
TGTGCCTGGAGTGGGGGGACAGCCTACGAGCAGTACTTC
>TRBD1|TRBV6-2/TRBV6-3|.|TRBJ1-5
CASSRGQGESNQPQHF
TGTGCCAGCAGTAGAGGACAGGGGGAGAGCAATCAGCCCCAGCATTTT
>TRBD1|TRBV19|.|TRBJ2-1
CASSIEGTGILGYNEQFF
TGTGCCAGTAGTATAGAGGGGACAGGAATCCTAGGCTACAATGAGCAGTTCTTC
>TRBD1|TRBV7-8|.|TRBJ1-1
CASSPRTGLNTEAFF
TGTGCCAGCAGCCCTAGGACAGGGCTGAACACTGAAGCTTTCTTT
>.|TRBV11-3|.|TRBJ1-1
CASSLRQFSEAFF
TGTGCCAGCAGCTTACGACAGTTTTCTGAAGCTTTCTTT